The 16 T cell receptor beta chains presented below share a single source sample, sequenced in a study of blood T cell repertoires in COVID-19. Method: immunoSEQ multiplex PCR; TCRdb's copy keeps in-frame clones and lacks some. The sample lists nearly 250,000 clones; approximately 86% were seen once. Sequencing was done on a sample of peripheral blood. These TCRs come from a woman aged 60-75 years who had recovered from COVID-19.

V gene TRBV2 combines with J gene TRBJ2-7, with TRBD1 as a possible D gene (6 bases). This CDR3 is built from 14 residues. Between the trimmed V and J ends, which lost 1 base and 12 bases, there was a span of 19 bases. CDR1 and CDR2 from the germline V gene are SNHLY and FYNNEI. The CDR3 region is CASSEDVRTVRLYF. In DNA form, the CDR3 reads TGTGCCAGCAGTGAAGACGTCCGGACAGTGAGGCTGTACTTC. The complete variable domain, with remaining parts taken from reference TRBV2 and TRBJ2-7, reads EPEVTQTPSHQVTQMGQEVILRCVPISNHLYFYWYRQILGQKVEFLVSFYNNEISEKSEIFDDQFSVERPDGSNFTLKIRSTKLEDSAMYFCASSEDVRTVRLYFGPGTRLTVT.

The V gene is TRBV28, the J gene TRBJ2-1, with D possibly matching TRBD1 (6 bases). Per the germline V gene, CDR1 is MDHEN and CDR2 is SYDVKM. Between the trimmed V and J ends, which lost 2 bases and 10 bases, there was a span of 15 bases. The CDR3 runs 14 residues. The DNA for the CDR3 is TGTGCCAGCAGTTTAGCAGACAGGTCTACGGAGCAGTTCTTC. Protein: CASSLADRSTEQFF.

The chain is built from TRBV18 and TRBJ1-2; 9 nucleotides agree with TRBD1. The CDR3 loop spans 16 amino acids. Trimming cost V 2 bases and J 3 bases; bases outside gene matches: 7. Germline loops: CDR1 KGHSH, CDR2 LQKENI. CDR3 nucleotide sequence: TGTGCCAGCTCACCAGGGACAGGGAGTTTCGACTATGGCTACACCTTC. This translates into CASSPGTGSFDYGYTF.

CDR3: CASPQTRVGLDTQYF. The CDR3 DNA sequence: TGTGCCAGCCCTCAGACCAGAGTGGGCTTGGATACGCAGTATTTT. The chain links TRBV6-5 to TRBJ2-3; no definite D call. The CDR3 is made up of 15 amino acids. Germline V gene lookup returns CDR1 MNHEY and CDR2 SVGAGI. The germline V and J ends were trimmed by 8 bases and 6 bases, with 21 bases remaining between them.

This chain uses TRBV28 with TRBJ1-6, with D perhaps TRBD1 (5 bases). Per germline, CDR1 MDHEN and CDR2 SYDVKM. V was clipped by 2 bases and J by 4 bases, with 6 bases between them. The length of the CDR3 is 14 residues. CDR3 DNA sequence: TGTGCCAGCAGTTTAGACAGTTATAATTCACCCCTCCACTTT. Translation: CASSLDSYNSPLHF.

The rearrangement links TRBV10-1 to TRBJ2-1; D is unresolved. Trimming took 7 bases from V and 8 from J, leaving 6 bases between them. The CDR3 covers 10 residues. In germline, CDR1 is WNHNN, CDR2 SYGVQD (reference sequence). DNA for the CDR3: TGCGCCAGCAATCAGGATGAGCAGTTCTTC. It yields the protein CASNQDEQFF.

V and J are TRBV18 and TRBJ1-6; 7 bases are shared with TRBD1. CDR1 is KGHSH and CDR2 is LQKENI in the germline V gene. The CDR3 extends over 15 amino acids. The V and J ends lost 3 bases and 10 bases, in that order; junction bases with no gene match: 9. The CDR3 spells CASSPMTGKESPLHF. The CDR3 nucleotides read TGTGCCAGCTCACCCATGACAGGGAAGGAATCACCCCTCCACTTT. Together with reference TRBV18 and TRBJ1-6, the CDR3 gives the full variable domain: NAGVMQNPRHLVRRRGQEARLRCSPMKGHSHVYWYRQLPEEGLKFMVYLQKENIIDESGMPKERFSAEFPKEGPSILRIQQVVRGDSAAYFCASSPMTGKESPLHFGNGTRLTVT.

The chain uses TRBV6-5 and TRBJ2-1, with D perhaps TRBD2 (5 bases). CDR3 size: 12 residues. V was pared by 5 bases and J by 8 bases, with 10 bases between. The germline V gene has CDR1 MNHEY and CDR2 SVGAGI. In DNA, the CDR3 is TGTGCCAGCAGTCTAACTAGAGATGAGCAGTTCTTC. Translating gives CASSLTRDEQFF.

The CDR3 nucleotides read TGTGCCAGTAGTATTCGGGGGGGCCTTGTTGAGCAGTTCTTC. Translating gives CASSIRGGLVEQFF. The rearrangement uses TRBV19 and TRBJ2-1; 8 bases fit TRBD2. In germline, CDR1 is LNHDA, CDR2 SQIVND (reference sequence). With 3 bases clipped from V and 9 bases from J, the junction kept 7 bases outside the gene matches. This CDR3 contains 14 residues.

This sequence joins TRBV4-1 and TRBJ1-3; no definite D call. The CDR3 sequence is 16 residues long. Trimming removed 1 base from V and 2 bases from J, with 12 bases in between. Germline CDR1 and CDR2: MGHRA and YSYEKL. The CDR3 is CASSQGVRNPGNTIYF. The CDR3, as DNA: TGCGCCAGCAGCCAAGGAGTCAGGAACCCTGGAAACACCATATATTTT.

This chain connects TRBV6-4 to TRBJ1-5; perhaps TRBD1 as D (5 bases). V was pared by 2 bases and J by 4 bases, with 12 bases between. The length of the CDR3 is 15 residues. Germline values: CDR1 MRHNA, CDR2 SNTAGT. The CDR3 bases are TGTGCCAGCAGTGACCGAACAGGCCGAAATCAGCCCCAGCATTTT. Translation gives CASSDRTGRNQPQHF.

This clone has at least ten counts. The identical CDR3 is also encoded by other nucleotide sequences in the sample. This sequence joins TRBV7-2 and TRBJ1-1; D is perhaps TRBD1 (6 bases). The CDR3 extends over 13 amino acids. Germline V gene data show CDR1 as SGHTA and CDR2 as FQGNSA. V gave up 4 bases and J gave up 2 bases, with 8 bases separating them. CDR3 loop: CASSSGHNTEAFF. The CDR3 DNA sequence: TGTGCCAGCAGCTCGGGACACAACACTGAAGCTTTCTTT.

V is TRBV6-4 and J is TRBJ1-2, with 7 bases fitting TRBD1. This CDR3 contains 16 residues. The V gene end was trimmed by 4 bases and the J gene end by 1 base; junction bases not matched to a gene: 9. The germline CDR1 and CDR2 sequences are MRHNA and SNTAGT. The chain's CDR3 is CASSGPNRQGNYGYTF. In nucleotides, the CDR3 is TGTGCCAGCAGTGGCCCGAACCGACAGGGTAACTATGGCTACACCTTC.

There are a few counts of this clone. J is TRBJ1-2 and V is TRBV16; D is ambiguous. The germline V gene has CDR1 KGHSY and CDR2 FQNENV. With 3 bases removed from V and 14 bases from J, the gap between germline ends came to 16 bases. This CDR3 spans 12 amino acids. The CDR3 region has the DNA TGTGCCAGCAGCCAGTCCCAGGAGGGCGAAACCTTC. This encodes CASSQSQEGETF.

The chain uses TRBV6-6 and TRBJ2-7; 10 bases are shared with TRBD1. The CDR3 loop spans 15 amino acids. Germline V gives CDR1 MNHNY, CDR2 SVGAGI (reference sequence). Unmatched junction bases numbered 7, after V lost 3 bases and J lost 5 bases. In DNA, the CDR3 is TGTGCCAGCAGTTATAACCGGGACAGGGGAAACGAGCAGTACTTC. Translated: CASSYNRDRGNEQYF.

This clone turned up a few times. The rearrangement links TRBV7-9 to TRBJ2-3; 9 positions agree with TRBD2. Trimming took 5 bases from V and 5 from J; bases not matched to a gene: 5. CDR3 length: 14 residues. Germline CDR1 SEHNR, CDR2 FQNEAQ (reference sequence). The DNA of the CDR3 is TGTGCCAGCAGCACCAGCGGGGGGCTAGATACGCAGTATTTT. Amino acid sequence: CASSTSGGLDTQYF.